The following is a T cell receptor (beta chain) sequence with its context. Its matching antigen is unknown. Clones were read by immunoSEQ multiplex PCR, and TCRdb kept only the in-frame ones, dropping some. Of 50,000 to 70,000 clones in the sample, 86% were seen once. The data stem from a study of a mutant IDH1 vaccine in newly diagnosed glioma. About the study: Once 4-6 weeks had passed after radiotherapy alone, vaccination started, or it started with temozolomide cycles. Study results and limitations: Vaccination elicited immune responses in 93.3% of patients.

The time point here: week 35, safety follow-up. Doses of 300 ug of mutant IDH1 20-mer peptide were given with topical imiquimod. The germline gives CDR1 LNHDA, CDR2 SQIVND (reference sequence). The ends were cut back, 6 bases at V and 3 bases at J, with 21 bases in the middle. The CDR3 covers 16 residues. This sequence originates from a man in his forties or fifties with glioma. The V gene is TRBV19, the J gene TRBJ2-7; D is undetermined. Sequenced material: PBMCs, taken from a glioma patient whose treatment included an IDH1 peptide vaccine. CDR3 in DNA: TGTGCCAGTAGCCCCATCCATACCGGACGATACTACGAGCAGTACTTC. Its translation: CASSPIHTGRYYEQYF.